The rows below give T cell receptor beta chains drawn from one sample of a study of blood T cell repertoires in COVID-19. Here immunoSEQ multiplex PCR was the method, and the copy in TCRdb shows in-frame clones only, minus some. The table includes around 400,000 clones, under 90% detected once. The source material was PBMCs or T cells enriched from blood (not recorded which). The receptors here all came from a woman in her 30s who had recovered from COVID-19. Both conserved end residues are part of each CDR3. A D gene is named only where the DNA matches it firmly.

d_call j_call v_call cdr3_length cdr3_aa
. TRBJ1-2 TRBV7-9 15 CASRPPGRAHYGYTF
TRBD2 TRBJ2-1 TRBV9 15 CASSVEGLAIDEQFF
TRBD2 TRBJ2-7 TRBV14 18 CASSQDWVAGTFPYEQYF
. TRBJ1-1 TRBV11-2 13 CASSLDRGAEAFF
. TRBJ2-7 TRBV9 14 CASSLGQVSYEQYF
. TRBJ2-3 TRBV6-1 16 CASSGAVGGHTDTQYF
TRBD2 TRBJ2-2 TRBV3-1/TRBV3-2 22 CASSQDKIGGLAGGPVAGELFF
. TRBJ1-4 TRBV11-2 17 CASSDGAVHPNNEKLFF
TRBD1 TRBJ2-7 TRBV6-5 15 CASSYLGTGPFEQYF
TRBD1 TRBJ2-3 TRBV7-9 16 CASSLKGGQGLDTQYF
TRBD1 TRBJ2-3 TRBV6-5 14 CASGKGAATDTQYF
TRBD1 TRBJ1-2 TRBV19 12 CASSTGPYGYTF
. TRBJ1-2 TRBV12-5 16 CASGLVDVQPFYGYTF
. TRBJ2-3 TRBV27 15 CASSSQGKLTDTQYF
. TRBJ1-5 TRBV6-1 15 CASSLGTSGNQPQHF
. TRBJ1-4 TRBV11-2 14 CASSPLQGREKLFF
. TRBJ1-1 TRBV7-9 14 CASRRKGAGGAAFF
. TRBJ1-3 TRBV11-1 13 CASSSSSGNTIYF
TRBD1 TRBJ1-5 TRBV19 17 CASSIIGGQISNQPQHF
TRBD1 TRBJ2-1 TRBV3-1/TRBV3-2 15 CASSQWDRGGNEQFF
. TRBJ1-6 TRBV6-5 15 CASSTVSSYNSPLHF
. TRBJ2-7 TRBV30 13 CAASGGGVRKQYF
. TRBJ1-2 TRBV2 15 CASSEAGSGNYGYTF
TRBD1 TRBJ2-2 TRBV10-3 14 CAISAQGATGELFF
TRBD1 TRBJ2-7 TRBV4-1 16 CASSQTLGTGAYEQYF